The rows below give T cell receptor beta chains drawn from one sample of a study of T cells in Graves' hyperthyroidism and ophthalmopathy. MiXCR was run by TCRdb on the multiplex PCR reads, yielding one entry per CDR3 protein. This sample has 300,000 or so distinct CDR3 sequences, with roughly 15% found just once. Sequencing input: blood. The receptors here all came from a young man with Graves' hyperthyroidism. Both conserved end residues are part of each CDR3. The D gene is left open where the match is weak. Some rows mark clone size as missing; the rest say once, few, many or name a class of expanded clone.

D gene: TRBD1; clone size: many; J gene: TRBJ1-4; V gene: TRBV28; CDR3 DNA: TGTGCCAGCAGTTTACACAGGGGGTCGGGAGAAAAACTGTTTTTT; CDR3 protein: CASSLHRGSGEKLFF
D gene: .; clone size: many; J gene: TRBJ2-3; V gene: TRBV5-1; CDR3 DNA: TGCGCCAGCAGCGCCCGTCGGGTATCTGATACGCAGTATTTT; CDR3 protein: CASSARRVSDTQYF
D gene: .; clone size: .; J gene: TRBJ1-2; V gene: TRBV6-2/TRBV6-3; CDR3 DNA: TGTGCCGGCAGTCAGACAATTGGTTCTGGCTACACCTTC; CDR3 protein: CAGSQTIGSGYTF
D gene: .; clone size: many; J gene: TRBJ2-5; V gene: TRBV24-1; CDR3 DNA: TGTGCCACCAGTGATAGGGCCGCGGGAAGGTGGGTGGCGGAGACCCAGTACTTC; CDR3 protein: CATSDRAAGRWVAETQYF
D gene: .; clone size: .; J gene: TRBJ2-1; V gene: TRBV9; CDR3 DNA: TGTGCCAGCAGCGTAGCCAGGGTGGGTTACAATGAGCAGTTCTTC; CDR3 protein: CASSVARVGYNEQFF
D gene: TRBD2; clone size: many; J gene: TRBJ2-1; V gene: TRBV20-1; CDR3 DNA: TGCAGTGCTAGAATGCGGGAGTTTGTCAAGGAGCAGTTCTTC; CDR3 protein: CSARMREFVKEQFF
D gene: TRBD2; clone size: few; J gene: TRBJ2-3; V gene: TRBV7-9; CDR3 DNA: TGTGCCAGCAGCTTATACGTAGCGGGGGACACAGATACGCAGTATTTT; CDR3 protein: CASSLYVAGDTDTQYF
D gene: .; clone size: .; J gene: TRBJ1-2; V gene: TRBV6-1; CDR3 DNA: TGTGCCAGCAGTCAACAGGGACTAATCTATGGCTACACCTTC; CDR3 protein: CASSQQGLIYGYTF
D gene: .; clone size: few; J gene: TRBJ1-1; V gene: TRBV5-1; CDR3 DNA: TGCGCCAGCAGCCCAGGGACGTTTCGGGGTGAAGCTTTCTTT; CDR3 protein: CASSPGTFRGEAFF
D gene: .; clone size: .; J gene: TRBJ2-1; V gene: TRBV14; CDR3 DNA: TGTGCCAGCAGCCGCCAAGGGCCGGGTTGGGGTGAGCAGTTCTTC; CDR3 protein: CASSRQGPGWGEQFF
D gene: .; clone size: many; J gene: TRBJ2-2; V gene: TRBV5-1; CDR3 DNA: TGCGCCAGCAGTCCCGGGACCGGGGAGCTGTTTTTT; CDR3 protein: CASSPGTGELFF
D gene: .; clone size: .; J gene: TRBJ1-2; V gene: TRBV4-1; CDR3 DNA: TGCGCCAGCAGCCAGATGGGTCTAGGTGATGGCTACACCTTC; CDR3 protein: CASSQMGLGDGYTF
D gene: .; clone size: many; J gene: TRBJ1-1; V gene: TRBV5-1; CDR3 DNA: TGCGCCAGCAGCTTGGCCGGCGGTGGTACAGATGATGCTTTCTTT; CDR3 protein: CASSLAGGGTDDAFF
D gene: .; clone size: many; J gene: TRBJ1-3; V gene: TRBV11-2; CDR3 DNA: TGTGCCAGCAGCCAAAGGGGTACAGGAGGAAACACCATATATTTT; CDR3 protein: CASSQRGTGGNTIYF
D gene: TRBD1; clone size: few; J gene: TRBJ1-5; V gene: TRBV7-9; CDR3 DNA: TGTGCCAGCGCCCCGACAGGGACTTTCAATCAGCCCCAGCATTTT; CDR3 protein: CASAPTGTFNQPQHF
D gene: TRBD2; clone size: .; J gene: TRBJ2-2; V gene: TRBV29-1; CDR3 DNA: TGCAGCGTTGATAGCGGGACGGCCGGGGAGCTGTTTTTT; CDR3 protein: CSVDSGTAGELFF
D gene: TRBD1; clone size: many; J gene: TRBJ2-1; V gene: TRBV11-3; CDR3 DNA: TGTGCCAGCAGCGGGGGCCCGGGGACAGGCAGCAATGAGCAGTTCTTC; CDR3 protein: CASSGGPGTGSNEQFF
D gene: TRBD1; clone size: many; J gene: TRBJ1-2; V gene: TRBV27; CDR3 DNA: TGTGCCAGCAGTACTGGGACAGCACGTGGCTACACCTTC; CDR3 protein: CASSTGTARGYTF
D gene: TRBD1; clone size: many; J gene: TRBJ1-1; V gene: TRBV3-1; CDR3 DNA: TGTGCCAGCAGCCTCGACAGGGGGAACACTGAAGCTTTCTTT; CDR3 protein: CASSLDRGNTEAFF
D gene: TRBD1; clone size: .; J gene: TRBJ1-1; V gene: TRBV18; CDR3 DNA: TGTGCCAGCTCACCACTTAGGACCGGGACAGGGACTTTCTTT; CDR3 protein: CASSPLRTGTGTFF
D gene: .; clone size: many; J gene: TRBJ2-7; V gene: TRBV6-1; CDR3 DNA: TGTGCCAGCAGTGCCTCCCTGGGTTGGGGCTACGAGCAGTACTTC; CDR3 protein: CASSASLGWGYEQYF
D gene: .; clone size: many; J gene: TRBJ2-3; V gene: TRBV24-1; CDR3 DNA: TGTGCCACCAGGCGGGGGTTCGGACAGGGAGTTTCAGATACGCAGTATTTT; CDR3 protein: CATRRGFGQGVSDTQYF
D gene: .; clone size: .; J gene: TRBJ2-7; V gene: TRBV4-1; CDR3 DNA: TGCGCCAGCAGCCGAGAACGGACAGACATCTACGAGCAGTACTTC; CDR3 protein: CASSRERTDIYEQYF
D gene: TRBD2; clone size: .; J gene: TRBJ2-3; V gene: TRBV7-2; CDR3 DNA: TGTGCCAGCAGCTTAGCGAGACTAGCGGGAGGGATGGATACGCAGTATTTT; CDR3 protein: CASSLARLAGGMDTQYF
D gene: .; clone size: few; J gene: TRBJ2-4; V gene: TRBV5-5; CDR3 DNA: TGTGCCAGCAGCTTGGCTGGGCACATTCAGTACTTC; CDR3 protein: CASSLAGHIQYF
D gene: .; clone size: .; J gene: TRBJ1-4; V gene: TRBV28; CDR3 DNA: TGTGCCAGCCACTCCATCGAGGAAAAACTGTTTTTT; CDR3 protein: CASHSIEEKLFF
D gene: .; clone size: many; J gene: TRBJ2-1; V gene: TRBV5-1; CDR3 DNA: TGCGCCAGCAGCTTCCAGGGGACGTCCTACAATGAGCAGTTCTTC; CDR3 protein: CASSFQGTSYNEQFF
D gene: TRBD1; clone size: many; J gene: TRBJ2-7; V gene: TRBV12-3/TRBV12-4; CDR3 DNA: TGTGCCAGCAGTTTTGGTAGGGGGCGCCGCGAGCAGTACTTC; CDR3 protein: CASSFGRGRREQYF